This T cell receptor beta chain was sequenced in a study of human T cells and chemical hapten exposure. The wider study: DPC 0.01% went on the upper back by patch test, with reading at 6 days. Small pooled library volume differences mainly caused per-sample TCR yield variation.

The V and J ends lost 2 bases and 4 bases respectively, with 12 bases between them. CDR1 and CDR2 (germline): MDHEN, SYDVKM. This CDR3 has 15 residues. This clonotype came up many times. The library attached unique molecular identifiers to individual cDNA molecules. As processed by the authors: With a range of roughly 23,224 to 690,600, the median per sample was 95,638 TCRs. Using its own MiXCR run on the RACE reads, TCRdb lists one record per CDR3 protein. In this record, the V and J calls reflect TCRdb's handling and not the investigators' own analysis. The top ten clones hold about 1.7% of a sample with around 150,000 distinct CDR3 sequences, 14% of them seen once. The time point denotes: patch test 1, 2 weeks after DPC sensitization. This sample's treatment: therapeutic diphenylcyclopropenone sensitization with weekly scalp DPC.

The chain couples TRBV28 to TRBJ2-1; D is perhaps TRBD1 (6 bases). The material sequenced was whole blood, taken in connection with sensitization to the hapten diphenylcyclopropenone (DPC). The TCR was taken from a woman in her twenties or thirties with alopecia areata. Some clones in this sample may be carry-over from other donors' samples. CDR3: CASSLLQGRYNEQFF. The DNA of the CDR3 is TGTGCCAGCAGTTTACTCCAGGGGAGATACAATGAGCAGTTCTTC.